Presented here are 26 T cell receptor beta chains from one specimen sequenced in a study of control samples from healthy donors and cancer patients. Method: immunoSEQ multiplex PCR; TCRdb's copy keeps in-frame clones and lacks some. Of around 200,000 clones in the sample, about 93% were seen once. The material sequenced was blood. The receptors here all came from a man aged 18 to 29 in good health.

This chain joins TRBV25-1 and TRBJ1-2, with D possibly matching TRBD1 (6 bases). The germline gives CDR1 MGHDK, CDR2 SYGVNS. The CDR3 is 16 residues long. V shed 0 bases and J shed 5 bases, with 16 bases lying between them. The CDR3 here is CASSEYSGGVSYGYTF. As DNA, the CDR3 is TGTGCCAGCAGTGAATATAGTGGGGGCGTTTCGTATGGCTACACCTTC.

The genes are TRBV6-1 and TRBJ2-7, with 8 bases fitting TRBD2. CDR3 length equals 16 residues. Germline-derived CDR1 and CDR2 are MNHNS and SASEGT. Trimming removed 2 bases from V and 0 bases from J; junction bases left unmatched: 6. CDR3 nucleotides: TGTGCCAGCAGTGAACGGGAGCGGGGGTACTCCTACGAGCAGTACTTC. This translates into CASSERERGYSYEQYF.

The chain employs TRBV5-1 and TRBJ2-3; 11 bases match TRBD2. Germline loops: CDR1 SGHRS, CDR2 YFSETQ. Losses at the gene ends were 7 bases for V and 6 bases for J; bases not matched to a gene: 10. This CDR3 is 15 amino acids long. DNA of the CDR3: TGCGCCAGCGCCCTCCTAGCGGGGGGCGGGGATACGCAGTATTTT. Amino acids: CASALLAGGGDTQYF.

V gene TRBV28 combines with J gene TRBJ1-5; no firm D call. The CDR3 extends over 14 amino acids. CDR1 MDHEN and CDR2 SYDVKM come from the germline V gene. Trimming removed 7 bases from V and 4 bases from J, with 14 bases in between. The CDR3 spells CASTAGILNQPQHF. CDR3 DNA: TGTGCCAGCACCGCCGGGATCTTAAATCAGCCCCAGCATTTT.

The CDR3 reads CASSYSTAPYGYTF. CDR3 nucleotides: TGTGCCAGCAGTTACTCGACAGCCCCCTATGGCTACACCTTC. This rearrangement joins TRBV6-2 or TRBV6-3 to TRBJ1-2, with a possible D match to TRBD1 (5 bases). The germline CDR1 and CDR2 sequences are MNHEY and SVGEGT. This CDR3 has 14 residues. V lost 0 bases, J lost 4 bases, and 9 bases lay in between.

The chain uses TRBV11-1 and TRBJ2-1; D possibly corresponds to TRBD2 (6 bases). Trimming cost V 1 base and J 5 bases, with 9 bases left between them. From germline, CDR1 is SGHAT and CDR2 FQDESV (reference sequence). The CDR3 length is 14 residues. DNA for the CDR3: TGTGCCAGCAGCTTAGGGTGGGGGGACAATGAGCAGTTCTTC. It is translated as CASSLGWGDNEQFF.

The rearrangement links TRBV19 to TRBJ1-1; D perhaps matches TRBD1 (6 bases). V lost 4 bases and J 5 bases, leaving 17 bases between the germline ends. Germline-derived CDR1 and CDR2 are LNHDA and SQIVND (reference sequence). CDR3 length: 15 amino acids. In DNA, the CDR3 is TGTGCCAGTAGTACAGTACAGGGTGTTCCGACTGAAGCTTTCTTT. Protein sequence: CASSTVQGVPTEAFF.

The V call is TRBV28, the J call TRBJ1-1; the D is unclear. The V and J ends lost 4 bases and 2 bases respectively, with 8 bases between them. The germline CDR1 and CDR2 sequences are MDHEN and SYDVKM. The CDR3 is 13 amino acids. CDR3 sequence reads: CASSSRLNTEAFF. DNA of the CDR3: TGTGCCAGCAGTTCGCGCCTTAACACTGAAGCTTTCTTT. Supplemented by reference TRBV28 and TRBJ1-1, the full variable domain reads DVKVTQSSRYLVKRTGEKVFLECVQDMDHENMFWYRQDPGLGLRLIYFSYDVKMKEKGDIPEGYSVSREKKERFSLILESASTNQTSMYLCASSSRLNTEAFFGQGTRLTVV.

The CDR3 is CSASYSDTQYF. CDR3 in DNA: TGCAGTGCCTCTTATTCAGATACGCAGTATTTT. The rearrangement uses TRBV20-1 and TRBJ2-3; D remains ambiguous. This CDR3 spans 11 amino acids. The germline V and J ends were trimmed by 6 bases and 4 bases, with 8 bases remaining between them. Germline CDR1 reads DFQATT; CDR2 reads SNEGSKA (reference sequence).

This clone was detected once. The V gene is TRBV9, the J gene TRBJ2-2; D may be TRBD1 or TRBD2 (5 bases each). Between the trimmed V and J ends, which lost 0 bases and 2 bases, there was a span of 8 bases. Germline loops: CDR1 SGDLS, CDR2 YYNGEE. The CDR3 length is 15 residues. The CDR3 DNA reads TGTGCCAGCAGCGTAGACGGGGCCAACACCGGGGAGCTGTTTTTT. Amino acid sequence: CASSVDGANTGELFF.

This chain uses TRBV18 with TRBJ1-1; D is unresolved. The CDR3 loop spans 14 amino acids. V gave up 6 bases and J gave up 6 bases, with 17 bases separating them. Germline CDR1 is KGHSH and CDR2 is LQKENI. In nucleotides, the CDR3 is TGTGCCAGCTCCGAAGGTTCTAACGGGGCTGAAGCTTTCTTT. This codes for CASSEGSNGAEAFF.

V usage is TRBV11-2 and J usage is TRBJ1-4; the D is unclear. V dropped 5 bases and J dropped 0 bases, with 16 bases sitting between them. This CDR3 is 17 amino acids long. Germline CDR1 is SGHAT and CDR2 is FQNNGV. CDR3 DNA: TGTGCCAGCAGCCCGAGGGCAGGAGACGCAACTAATGAAAAACTGTTTTTT. It codes for CASSPRAGDATNEKLFF.

This clone was observed a few times. The V and J genes are TRBV2 and TRBJ2-5, with TRBD1 matching over 8 bases. Germline values: CDR1 SNHLY, CDR2 FYNNEI. V was pared by 4 bases and J by 4 bases, with 8 bases of the junction left unmatched. This CDR3 has 15 residues. The CDR3 sequence: CASSVSTGVGETQYF. For the CDR3, the DNA is TGTGCCAGCAGTGTCTCGACAGGGGTCGGAGAGACCCAGTACTTC.

This chain connects TRBV6-5 to TRBJ1-1; no clear D. Germline lookup yields CDR1 MNHEY and CDR2 SVGAGI. CDR3 size: 14 residues. Trimming removed 6 bases at V and 3 bases at J, with 14 bases between. The CDR3 loop is CASRFETAHTEAFF. Here the CDR3 DNA reads TGTGCCAGCAGGTTCGAAACTGCGCACACTGAAGCTTTCTTT.

This chain links TRBV6-5 with TRBJ2-1; D is possibly TRBD1 (8 bases). Trimming removed 6 bases at V and 8 bases at J, with 17 bases between. The CDR3 spans 14 residues. Germline V gene lookup returns CDR1 MNHEY and CDR2 SVGAGI. The CDR3 protein is CASSPTGEGDEQFF. The CDR3, as DNA: TGTGCCAGCAGCCCGACAGGGGAGGGCGATGAGCAGTTCTTC.

This clone turned up a few times. This chain links TRBV15 with TRBJ2-7; D unresolved. V was pared by 1 base and J by 3 bases, with 16 bases between. The germline CDR1 and CDR2 sequences are LNHNV and YYDKDF (reference sequence). There are 16 residues in the CDR3. CDR3 nucleotide sequence: TGTGCCACCAGCAGAGGACGGCACAGCAAGTTCTACGAGCAGTACTTC. Its protein product is CATSRGRHSKFYEQYF.

This clone was recorded only once. V usage is TRBV6-5 and J usage is TRBJ2-7, with 14 bases matching TRBD2. V lost 9 bases, J lost 2 bases, and 3 bases stayed unmatched. The CDR3 contains 14 residues. Germline V CDR1 and CDR2: MNHEY, SVGAGI. CDR3 sequence reads: CASRTSGGTYEQYF. The CDR3 coding sequence is TGTGCCAGTAGGACTAGCGGGGGGACCTACGAGCAGTACTTC.

The rearrangement links TRBV5-4 to TRBJ2-2; no clear D gene. V lost 4 bases and J lost 0, with 10 bases in between. The CDR3 loop spans 15 amino acids. Germline V lookup: CDR1 SGHNT, CDR2 YYREEE (reference sequence). The chain's CDR3 is CASSPGRSNTGELFF. The CDR3 region has the DNA TGTGCCAGCAGCCCAGGACGCTCGAACACCGGGGAGCTGTTTTTT.

The rearrangement joins TRBV2 to TRBJ1-5; D remains unclear. V was clipped by 7 bases and J by 2 bases, with 9 bases between them. Looked up from germline, CDR1 is SNHLY and CDR2 is FYNNEI. The CDR3 consists of 13 residues. CDR3 residues: CASTRERNQPQHF. The CDR3 DNA is TGTGCCAGCACCAGAGAGCGCAATCAGCCCCAGCATTTT.

The chain recombines TRBV19 with TRBJ2-6, with D perhaps matching TRBD2 (5 bases). This CDR3 contains 14 residues. Trimming removed 5 bases from V and 2 bases from J, with 7 bases in between. From germline, CDR1 is LNHDA and CDR2 SQIVND (reference sequence). In DNA form, the CDR3 reads TGTGCCAGTAGTGGAGGAACTGGGGCCAACGTCCTGACTTTC. Its translation: CASSGGTGANVLTF.

This rearrangement joins TRBV5-1 to TRBJ2-3; 12 nucleotides agree with TRBD2. The CDR3 loop spans 19 amino acids. Per the germline V gene, CDR1 is SGHRS and CDR2 is YFSETQ. J lost 0 bases, V lost 4 bases, and 12 bases had no gene match. CDR3 bases: TGCGCCAGCAGCCCACGAACTTTACTAGCGGGGGGTAGCACAGATACGCAGTATTTT. It encodes CASSPRTLLAGGSTDTQYF.

The chain is built from TRBV27 and TRBJ1-6; a possible D gene is TRBD1 (5 bases). The V gene lost 6 bases and the J gene lost 4 bases, with 10 bases spanning the gap. The CDR3 has 14 amino acids. The germline V gene has CDR1 MNHEY and CDR2 SMNVEV (reference sequence). CDR3 sequence (DNA): TGTGCCAGCAGGCCCGACAGTTATAATTCACCCCTCCACTTT. Translation: CASRPDSYNSPLHF.

J is TRBJ2-7 and V is TRBV5-1, with D possibly matching TRBD2 (6 bases). Germline V gene lookup returns CDR1 SGHRS and CDR2 YFSETQ. This CDR3 is built from 15 residues. Trimming shortened V by 7 bases and J by 3 bases, and 20 bases separated the two germline ends. The CDR3 nucleotides read TGCGCCAGCCGGGTGGATCCGGGACTGGTCTACGAGCAGTACTTC. Its translation: CASRVDPGLVYEQYF.

The rearrangement joins TRBV7-3 to TRBJ2-2; 7 bases are shared with TRBD2. There are 13 residues in the CDR3. Germline CDR1 SGHTA, CDR2 FQGTGA. J was trimmed by 5 bases and V by 3 bases; bases with no gene match: 0. The CDR3 nucleotides read TGTGCCAGCAGCTTGGGAGGGACCGGGGAGCTGTTTTTT. Protein sequence: CASSLGGTGELFF.

This chain uses TRBV28 with TRBJ2-7; possibly TRBD1 or TRBD2 for D (5 bases each). The CDR3 runs to 12 residues. Germline CDR1 is MDHEN and CDR2 is SYDVKM. Trimming cost V 4 bases and J 6 bases, with 10 bases left between them. The CDR3 protein is CASSSLGGEQYF. The CDR3 bases are TGTGCCAGCAGTTCACTTGGGGGCGAGCAGTACTTC.

The chain combines TRBV10-2 with TRBJ2-3; 9 bases line up with TRBD2. Germline V gives CDR1 WSHSY, CDR2 SAAADI. With 8 bases clipped from V and 6 bases from J, the junction kept 9 bases outside the gene matches. This CDR3 is built from 14 residues. This CDR3 is CASAGGGAVDTQYF. The CDR3 DNA sequence: TGCGCCAGCGCGGGCGGGGGGGCGGTGGATACGCAGTATTTT.